This TCR beta chain was sequenced during a study of blood T cell repertoires in COVID-19. Background on the study: Sites in the United States, Italy and Spain provided acute and convalescent COVID-19 samples. Nucleic acid was either cDNA or gDNA, and it came from T cells, B-cell-depleted T cells, or PBMCs.

TCRdb's table, derived via immunoSEQ multiplex PCR, lists solely in-frame clones and lacks some. The sample gives under 350,000 clones, over 80% of which show up once; roughly 4.6% is in the top ten. V trimming: 5 bases; J trimming: 2 bases; junction bases outside the gene matches: 8. This CDR3 has 15 amino acids. The germline V gene encodes CDR1 LNHDA and CDR2 SQIVND (reference sequence). The specimen sequenced was peripheral blood. The origin of this receptor is a man aged 55 to 70 who had recovered from COVID-19. This sequence joins TRBV19 and TRBJ2-5; the match to TRBD1 covers 7 bases. Written as DNA, the CDR3 is TGTGCCAGTAGTGGCAGGGACAGCCAACAAGAGACCCAGTACTTC. It is translated as CASSGRDSQQETQYF.